This TCR beta chain was identified during a study of cytomegalovirus exposure and HLA in healthy donors. Study in general: The 120 validation repertoires and the roughly 690 first-cohort repertoires shared a platform, a later analysis reported. Study findings and constraints: The study flagged some 170 TCR beta chains as cytomegalovirus-associated.

The CDR3 covers 15 residues. J was trimmed by 3 bases and V by 6 bases; bases with no gene match: 7. From germline, CDR1 is MNHNY and CDR2 SVGAGI (reference sequence). Clones were sequenced by immunoSEQ multiplex PCR, and TCRdb holds only the in-frame ones, with some missing. The sample lists 110,000 or so clones, roughly 88% seen once, with around 5% in the top ten. About this clone: Its antigen remains unknown.

The rearrangement uses TRBV6-6 and TRBJ1-4; 7 bases align to TRBD1. The sequenced material came from PBMCs. This TCR was recovered from a man younger than 30 in good health and CMV-seronegative. The CDR3 sequence: CASRNYGTANEKLFF. DNA for the CDR3: TGTGCCAGCAGAAATTACGGGACAGCTAATGAAAAACTGTTTTTT.